One and the same sample provided the 25 T cell receptor beta chains below, sequenced in a study of Ad26.COV2.S vaccination and SARS-CoV-2 variants. Treatment in this sample: roughly 20 received Ad26.COV2.S at low or high dose, single or two shots; a few received placebo; per-sample allocation not given. The samples were gathered on day 63 after the first injection of vaccine or placebo. The assay was immunoSEQ multiplex PCR, and TCRdb's table has in-frame clones only and misses some. The sample lists approximately 400,000 clones; 83% were seen once. The sequenced sample was peripheral blood, obtained in a trial of Ad26.COV2.S vaccine versus placebo. The receptor set was obtained from a person aged 18-65 years who received the Ad26.COV2.S COVID-19 vaccine or a placebo.

CDR3: CASSQGGAGHGYTF. DNA of the CDR3: TGCGCCAGCAGCCAAGGAGGGGCAGGGCATGGCTACACCTTC. The chain has TRBV4-1 and TRBJ1-2; D perhaps matches TRBD1 (5 bases). There are 14 residues in the CDR3. Germline CDR1 is MGHRA and CDR2 is YSYEKL. Trimming shortened V by 1 base and J by 6 bases, and 12 bases separated the two germline ends.

This chain uses TRBV27 with TRBJ1-1, with D perhaps matching TRBD1 (5 bases). The CDR3 runs 14 residues. V shed 5 bases and J shed 3 bases, with 13 bases lying between them. The germline CDR1 and CDR2 sequences are MNHEY and SMNVEV (reference sequence). CDR3 loop: CASSPGGRDTEAFF. Written as DNA, the CDR3 is TGTGCCAGCAGTCCGGGGGGGAGGGACACTGAAGCTTTCTTT.

DNA for the CDR3: TGCGCCAGCAGCTCATTGATTGCCACAGATACGCAGTATTTT. As protein: CASSSLIATDTQYF. The rearrangement uses TRBV5-1 and TRBJ2-3; no definite D call. Trimming took 3 bases from V and 2 from J, leaving 10 bases between them. CDR1 SGHRS and CDR2 YFSETQ come from the germline V gene. The CDR3 is 14 residues long.

This chain connects TRBV3-1 (or the pseudogene TRBV3-2) to TRBJ1-2; 8 bases are a match to TRBD1. Germline assignment: CDR1 LGHDT and CDR2 YNNKEL (reference sequence). V lost 1 base, J lost 8 bases, and 9 bases stayed unmatched. There are 15 residues in the CDR3. CDR3 DNA: TGTGCCAGCAGCCAAGCGGCAGGGGGCGCAGGGGGCTACACCTTC. Translating it yields CASSQAAGGAGGYTF.

The V call is TRBV19, the J call TRBJ2-1; perhaps TRBD2 as D (6 bases). Germline lookup yields CDR1 LNHDA and CDR2 SQIVND (reference sequence). Trimming pared 0 bases from V and 2 bases from J, leaving 11 bases between. This CDR3 spans 16 amino acids. CDR3 nucleotides: TGTGCCAGTAGTATAGATCGGGGGTCAACCTACAATGAGCAGTTCTTC. Protein: CASSIDRGSTYNEQFF.

Only a few counts were recorded for this clone. The chain couples TRBV7-2 to TRBJ1-1; the D gene is possibly TRBD1 (6 bases). The CDR3 runs 15 residues. Germline CDR1 and CDR2: SGHTA and FQGNSA. The V and J ends lost 5 bases and 7 bases respectively, with 20 bases between them. CDR3 loop: CASSPKRGAQGEAFF. In DNA, the CDR3 is TGTGCCAGCAGCCCTAAGCGGGGGGCGCAAGGTGAAGCTTTCTTT.

J is TRBJ2-5 and V is TRBV2, with D uncertain. Germline V lookup: CDR1 SNHLY, CDR2 FYNNEI. CDR3 length: 12 amino acids. V was shortened by 6 bases and J by 2 bases, with 7 bases between the two germline ends. CDR3 DNA sequence: TGTGCCAGCAGCGGACCACAAGAGACCCAGTACTTC. Its translation: CASSGPQETQYF.

V and J are TRBV19 and TRBJ2-3; D not certain. Trimming shortened V by 3 bases and J by 0 bases, and 7 bases separated the two germline ends. Germline V gene sequence: CDR1 LNHDA, CDR2 SQIVND (reference sequence). This CDR3 spans 14 amino acids. In DNA, the CDR3 is TGTGCCAGTAGTATTTCCCAGAGCACAGATACGCAGTATTTT. Protein product: CASSISQSTDTQYF.

The rearrangement links TRBV3-1 (or the pseudogene TRBV3-2) to TRBJ1-5, with unresolved D. The germline V gene has CDR1 LGHDT and CDR2 YNNKEL (reference sequence). The germline V and J ends were trimmed by 1 base and 7 bases, with 8 bases remaining between them. The CDR3 runs to 13 residues. Here the CDR3 DNA reads TGTGCCAGCAGCCAAGTCGGGCGGCAGCCCCAGCATTTT. Translated, it gives CASSQVGRQPQHF.

V usage is TRBV2 and J usage is TRBJ1-3; 7 nucleotides line up with TRBD1. CDR3 size: 14 residues. Germline-derived CDR1 and CDR2 are SNHLY and FYNNEI. V dropped 6 bases and J dropped 2; count of bases not matched to a gene: 4. The CDR3 region is CASSLQGAGNTIYF. The CDR3 bases are TGTGCCAGCAGCCTCCAGGGGGCTGGAAACACCATATATTTT.

This chain connects TRBV6-5 to TRBJ1-2; no definite D call. Trimming removed 8 bases at V and 4 bases at J, with 14 bases between. The CDR3 is made up of 13 amino acids. From germline, CDR1 is MNHEY and CDR2 SVGAGI. The CDR3 reads CASRSREGYGYTF. DNA for the CDR3: TGTGCCAGCCGCAGCCGTGAGGGCTATGGCTACACCTTC.

The chain couples TRBV27 to TRBJ2-7, with 12 bases that match TRBD1. CDR1 is MNHEY, CDR2 SMNVEV, per germline (reference sequence). The CDR3 is 15 residues long. Trimming at V came to 5 bases and at J to 4 bases, leaving 6 bases not matched to a gene. CDR3 sequence (DNA): TGTGCCAGCAGTCCCGGGACAGGGGGCGGGTACGAGCAGTACTTC. As protein: CASSPGTGGGYEQYF.

J is TRBJ2-3 and V is TRBV24-1; TRBD2 matches at 8 bases. This CDR3 comprises 14 residues. Germline CDR1 is KGHDR and CDR2 is SFDVKD. The V gene end was trimmed by 3 bases and the J gene end by 9 bases; junction bases not matched to a gene: 7. This CDR3 reads CATSDISGGNTQYF. The CDR3 DNA reads as TGTGCCACCAGTGATATCTCGGGAGGGAACACGCAGTATTTT.

A single count supports this clone. The chain recombines TRBV11-2 with TRBJ2-4; D is perhaps TRBD1 or TRBD2 (5 bases each). The germline V gene encodes CDR1 SGHAT and CDR2 FQNNGV. Trimming cost V 5 bases and J 0 bases, with 11 bases left between them. CDR3 length equals 15 residues. The CDR3 here is CASSPWDLAKNIQYF. The CDR3 bases are TGTGCCAGCAGCCCGTGGGACCTAGCCAAAAACATTCAGTACTTC.

This rearrangement joins TRBV7-2 to TRBJ1-5; perhaps TRBD1 as D (5 bases). Germline V gives CDR1 SGHTA, CDR2 FQGNSA. The CDR3 totals 19 residues. V was clipped by 5 bases and J by 5 bases, with 28 bases between them. The CDR3: CASSLHGPVGGVGHQPQHF. CDR3 nucleotide sequence: TGTGCCAGCAGCCTTCACGGTCCCGTCGGCGGAGTGGGGCATCAGCCCCAGCATTTT.

This clone has just one count. V and J are TRBV2 and TRBJ2-3; 12 bases map to TRBD2. The junction had 0 bases not matched to a gene; V was cut back by 8 bases and J by 3 bases. CDR1 and CDR2 (germline): SNHLY, FYNNEI. The CDR3 has 13 amino acids. As DNA, the CDR3 is TGTGCCAGCGGACTAGCGGGGACAGATACGCAGTATTTT. Protein product: CASGLAGTDTQYF.

This clone was observed a single time. The J gene is TRBJ1-6, the V gene TRBV7-2; D ambiguous. The CDR3 runs 14 residues. Looked up from germline, CDR1 is SGHTA and CDR2 is FQGNSA. Trimming stripped 4 bases from V and 15 bases from J, with 19 bases between. CDR3 residues: CASSYGDVPRLLHF. CDR3 bases: TGTGCCAGCAGCTACGGGGATGTACCCCGGCTCCTCCACTTT.

CDR3 nucleotides: TGTGCCAGCAGCCCATCCTTGGACCGGGGGGGGACAGATACGCAGTATTTT. This gives the protein CASSPSLDRGGTDTQYF. This rearrangement joins TRBV13 to TRBJ2-3; TRBD2 matches at 8 bases. The CDR3 totals 17 residues. Germline V gene sequence: CDR1 PRHDT, CDR2 FYEKMQ (reference sequence). J gave up 3 bases and V 5 bases, and 13 bases lay outside the gene matches.

The chain combines TRBV11-2 with TRBJ2-2, with 8 bases matching TRBD2. The V segment lost 4 bases and the J segment 3 bases; nucleotides outside the gene matches: 4. Per the germline V gene, CDR1 is SGHAT and CDR2 is FQNNGV. There are 15 residues in the CDR3. The CDR3 reads CASSSRGGDTGELFF. CDR3 DNA: TGTGCCAGCAGCTCCCGGGGGGGCGACACCGGGGAGCTGTTTTTT.

The V gene is TRBV7-9, the J gene TRBJ1-5, with D perhaps TRBD1 (5 bases). V lost 0 bases to trimming and J lost 1 base, with 10 bases between them. The germline gives CDR1 SEHNR, CDR2 FQNEAQ (reference sequence). The CDR3 is made up of 16 amino acids. The CDR3 nucleotides are TGTGCCAGCAGCTTAGCTTGGGGGGTGAGCAATCAGCCCCAGCATTTT. Amino acid sequence: CASSLAWGVSNQPQHF.

This chain uses TRBV7-9 with TRBJ1-1; 8 nucleotides agree with TRBD1. The V gene end was trimmed by 5 bases and the J gene end by 6 bases; junction bases not matched to a gene: 5. The CDR3 contains 13 residues. The germline V gene has CDR1 SEHNR and CDR2 FQNEAQ (reference sequence). CDR3 sequence reads: CASSALQGAEAFF. Written as DNA, the CDR3 is TGTGCCAGCAGCGCATTACAGGGGGCTGAAGCTTTCTTT.

The chain carries TRBV7-9 and TRBJ2-3, with D unclear. V lost 2 bases to trimming and J lost 0 bases, with 9 bases between them. Germline V gene data show CDR1 as SEHNR and CDR2 as FQNEAQ (reference sequence). This CDR3 has 15 residues. CDR3 sequence: CASSLISLSTDTQYF. In DNA, the CDR3 is TGTGCCAGCAGCTTAATATCCCTTAGCACAGATACGCAGTATTTT.

This chain links TRBV7-2 with TRBJ2-2, with D tentatively TRBD1 or TRBD2 (5 bases each). The CDR3 consists of 14 residues. Trimming took off 1 base at V and 6 bases at J, with 9 bases between the two ends. CDR1 is SGHTA, CDR2 FQGNSA, per germline. The DNA for the CDR3 is TGTGCCAGCAGCTTAGTGAGGGGTCCCGGGGAGCTGTTTTTT. It translates to CASSLVRGPGELFF.

V is TRBV6-1 and J is TRBJ1-6, with no clear D. Trimming left V 2 bases short and J 10 bases short, with 12 bases between. Germline loops: CDR1 MNHNS, CDR2 SASEGT. The CDR3 has 14 amino acids. The CDR3 sequence: CASSENLWASPLHF. CDR3 nucleotides: TGTGCCAGCAGTGAAAATTTGTGGGCCTCACCCCTCCACTTT.

CDR3 residues: CASSSTGGSDEQYF. The CDR3 nucleotides are TGTGCCAGCAGCTCCACGGGTGGGAGCGACGAGCAGTACTTC. This rearrangement joins TRBV9 to TRBJ2-7; tentative D call: TRBD2 (5 bases). V shed 4 bases and J shed 5 bases, with 16 bases lying between them. In germline, CDR1 is SGDLS, CDR2 YYNGEE. The CDR3 length is 14 residues.